Listed below are T cell receptor beta chains from one sample, sequenced in a study of blood T cells in healthy people across ages. TCRdb called the 5' RACE reads again in MiXCR, with one record for every CDR3 protein. The repertoire consists of 2 million or so distinct CDR3 sequences, with about 50% occurring once and the leading ten covering 2.1%. Sequenced input: blood. The receptor set was obtained from a woman in her 40s in good health. The CDR3 runs from the conserved cysteine through the conserved F or W.

>TRBJ2-4|TRBV5-5
CASSLRQGVAKNIQYF
>TRBJ1-2|TRBV6-5
CASSYSKVGGIDGYTF
>TRBJ2-7|TRBV20-1
CSAICRASYEQYF
>TRBJ1-2|TRBV5-1
CASSLPGQGGGGYTF
>TRBJ2-3|TRBV4-3
CASSQLRGGPTDTQYF
>TRBJ2-1|TRBV20-1
CSARASGVSYEQFF
>TRBJ1-4|TRBV19
CASSIAGLDEKLFF
>TRBJ2-3|TRBV28
CASGGRDTSLDTQYF
>TRBJ1-2|TRBV6-2/TRBV6-3
CTSSAAGNNYGYTF
>TRBJ1-4|TRBV10-3
CAISESNPATNEKLFF
>TRBJ2-7|TRBV27
CASSLGHLYEQYF
>TRBJ1-2|TRBV9
CASQRSTGYTF
>TRBJ1-4|TRBV6-5
CASTWAEGNEKLFF
>TRBJ2-5|TRBV18
CASSPVSTEETQYF